What follows is one T cell receptor (beta chain) and its context. Only a few counts were recorded for this clone. Its antigen remains unidentified. Base qualities are not recorded, but no much larger clone differs from it by a single base. The same CDR3 arises from other DNA sequences in this sample as well. The data belong to a study of blood T cell repertoires in COVID-19 (TCRdb year 2020). Notes on the research overall: Samples covering the acute and convalescent phases of COVID-19 were provided by collaborators in the United States, Italy and Spain. Where available, HLA class I and class II types were taken from metadata supplied by the sample provider and were not determined by assay-based typing. Samples were obtained from the ongoing ImmuneRACE study (first 160 participants) and from 1,254 subjects provided by 6 global collaborators. Nearly every sample came with metadata listing a de-identified subject ID, COVID-19 status, age in years and sex. Deeply sampled blood TCRbeta repertoires from subjects exposed to, actively infected with, or recovered from COVID-19 were included in the dataset. The prospective study material was composed of cDNA or gDNA derived from T cells, B-cell-depleted T cells, or PBMCs. The repertoires were released in a freely available public database meant as a resource for research on the immune response to SARS-CoV-2. Results the study describes overall, beyond this receptor: The amount of clinical and demographic metadata varied by source and participant and was provided uncurated.

TCRbeta CDR3 regions were amplified from genomic DNA by means of the immunoSEQ Assay, a bias-controlled multiplex PCR. On the study's bioinformatics: Nucleated cell counts per sample were estimated from amplification of reference gene primers within the assay. Sequence reads were collapsed and filtered to measure the absolute abundance of every unique TCRbeta CDR3 rearrangement. For each sample, productive Simpson clonality was calculated as the square root of Simpson's diversity index across productive rearrangements. Imported from immuneACCESS, the table was reduced by TCRdb to in-frame sequences with V and J called. These copies leave out some clones; in studies compared against another copy, an unresolved V gene accounts for under half, and the cause of the remainder is not known. V and J calls and clone size are given by that table; D and trimming were obtained from the DNA. In this sample the table shows about 200,000 clones, approximately 90% of which occur a single time. The ten largest clones capture 10% to 13% of the sample.

Sequences SGHRS (CDR1) and YFSETQ (CDR2) are obtained from the germline V gene. Taken from cysteine to phenylalanine, the CDR3 has 13 residues. Only CDR3 DNA remains: 39 bases, in frame from the first base. The junction carries 9 bases between V and J, which are trimmed by 2 bases and 4 bases respectively. At one collaborating source in Seattle, patients were enrolled during active infection and were followed longitudinally through the course of disease. The collaborating institutions used their own protocols to collect whole blood in K2EDTA tubes. For TCRbeta analysis, collaborators shipped samples in one of three forms: frozen whole blood, isolated PBMCs, or DNA extracted from either of those sample types.

The sequence came from a woman aged 45-65 years with COVID-19, enrolled during active disease. The sequenced sample consisted of peripheral blood. The sequence is built from TRBV5-1 and TRBJ1-1, with the D gene too uncertain to name. Here is the DNA: TGCGCCAGCAGCTTAGCCGGGTCCACTGAAGCTTTCTTT. Its amino acids are CASSLAGSTEAFF.